A single sample gave rise to the 19 T cell receptor beta chains below, sequenced in a study of PD-1 blockade in classical Hodgkin lymphoma. The time point denotes: cycle 4 day 1 (C4D1), after 5 to 7 weeks of nivolumab. Relapse after autologous stem cell transplantation occurred in every patient, and brentuximab vedotin exposure varied. Data came from immunoSEQ multiplex PCR; TCRdb stores just in-frame clones and leaves some out. Of around 40,000 clones in the sample, about three quarters are singletons; the top ten hold approximately 9.4%. The sequences come from peripheral blood mononuclear cells (PBMCs), collected before the fourth cycle of nivolumab. These receptor sequences come from a human donor with classical Hodgkin lymphoma.

The rearrangement links TRBV7-2 to TRBJ2-7; no firm D call. V lost 2 bases and J 0 bases, leaving 11 bases between the germline ends. CDR1 and CDR2 from the germline V gene are SGHTA and FQGNSA. The CDR3 has 15 residues. The CDR3 bases are TGTGCCAGCAGCTTAAATCATGGTAGCTCCTACGAGCAGTACTTC. The encoded protein is CASSLNHGSSYEQYF.

This chain links TRBV30 with TRBJ1-2; maybe TRBD1 (6 bases). Germline lookup yields CDR1 GTSNPN and CDR2 SVGIG (reference sequence). V lost 7 bases and J lost 7, with 10 bases in between. CDR3 length equals 10 residues. This CDR3 is CALTGRGYTF. CDR3 nucleotides: TGTGCCTTGACAGGACGTGGCTACACCTTC.

This chain links TRBV6-5 with TRBJ2-7, with TRBD2 as a possible D gene (7 bases). Per germline, CDR1 MNHEY and CDR2 SVGAGI. CDR3 length equals 15 residues. The V and J ends lost 0 bases and 10 bases respectively, with 19 bases between them. The CDR3 protein is CASSYSAGEGEAQYF. The DNA for the CDR3 is TGTGCCAGCAGTTACTCGGCAGGGGAGGGTGAAGCCCAGTACTTC.

The rearrangement links TRBV27 to TRBJ2-5; the match to TRBD1 covers 12 bases. Germline V CDR1 and CDR2: MNHEY, SMNVEV (reference sequence). The V segment lost 6 bases and the J segment 6 bases; nucleotides outside the gene matches: 8. There are 15 residues in the CDR3. Written as DNA, the CDR3 is TGTGCCAGCAGCTCCGGGACAGGGGGCGGGAAGACCCAGTACTTC. This encodes CASSSGTGGGKTQYF.

The chain uses TRBV6-6 and TRBJ1-4, with D perhaps TRBD1 (6 bases). The V end lost 3 bases, the J end lost 3 bases, and 11 bases lay between the germline ends. From germline, CDR1 is MNHNY and CDR2 SVGAGI (reference sequence). This CDR3 is built from 15 residues. The CDR3, as DNA: TGTGCCAGCAGTTATGGCGGGGGCCCTAATGAAAAACTGTTTTTT. As protein: CASSYGGGPNEKLFF.

This clone was observed once. The gene calls are TRBV7-9 and TRBJ2-3; D is ambiguous. In germline, CDR1 is SEHNR, CDR2 FQNEAQ (reference sequence). Trimming took 1 base from V and 0 from J, leaving 2 bases between them. CDR3 size: 13 residues. CDR3 in DNA: TGTGCCAGCAGCTTAGTAAGCACAGATACGCAGTATTTT. Amino acid sequence: CASSLVSTDTQYF.

The J gene is TRBJ1-1, the V gene TRBV15; D may be TRBD1 (6 bases). V was trimmed by 5 bases and J by 10 bases, leaving 26 bases between them. CDR3 length: 16 residues. Germline CDR1 LNHNV, CDR2 YYDKDF (reference sequence). This CDR3 is CATSGPTGNPTGGAFF. The CDR3 DNA follows: TGTGCCACCAGCGGCCCGACAGGCAATCCAACGGGGGGAGCTTTCTTT. Based on the CDR3 plus reference TRBV15 and TRBJ1-1, the full variable domain is DAMVIQNPRYQVTQFGKPVTLSCSQTLNHNVMYWYQQKSSQAPKLLFHYYDKDFNNEADTPDNFQSRRPNTSFCFLDIRSPGLGDTAMYLCATSGPTGNPTGGAFFGQGTRLTVV.

The rearrangement links TRBV4-1 to TRBJ1-2; 8 bases line up with TRBD1. CDR3 length equals 14 residues. J gave up 6 bases and V 4 bases, and 7 bases lay outside the gene matches. From germline, CDR1 is MGHRA and CDR2 YSYEKL. The CDR3 bases are TGCGCCAGCAGCCCTTTGGACAGGGAGGATGGCTACACCTTC. It encodes CASSPLDREDGYTF.

V is TRBV10-3 and J is TRBJ2-2; possible D gene TRBD2, 6 bases. Germline V lookup: CDR1 ENHRY, CDR2 SYGVKD. This CDR3 is built from 15 residues. The V and J ends lost 6 bases and 4 bases respectively, with 15 bases between them. The chain's CDR3 is CAIRPGDEVTGELFF. In nucleotides, the CDR3 is TGTGCCATCAGGCCGGGGGACGAAGTCACCGGGGAGCTGTTTTTT.

The V and J genes are TRBV7-2 and TRBJ2-3; 10 nucleotides match TRBD2. The CDR3 sequence is 16 residues long. Germline trimming cut 3 bases from V and 2 bases from J; bases unmatched to any gene: 5. CDR1 is SGHTA, CDR2 FQGNSA, per germline. CDR3 nucleotides: TGTGCCAGCAGCTTTCTAGCGGGGGCCTACACAGATACGCAGTATTTT. Its translation is CASSFLAGAYTDTQYF.

The CDR3 loop is CSVEVRGANSGANVLTF. For the CDR3, the DNA is TGCAGCGTTGAAGTCAGGGGGGCGAACTCTGGGGCCAACGTCCTGACTTTC. The chain links TRBV29-1 to TRBJ2-6; weak D call: TRBD1 (7 bases). V lost 1 base and J lost 0, with 13 bases in between. The length of the CDR3 is 17 residues. Germline V gives CDR1 SQVTM, CDR2 ANQGSEA.

The chain has TRBV5-6 and TRBJ2-2; D is perhaps TRBD1 (5 bases). Trimming stripped 4 bases from V and 8 bases from J, with 21 bases between. Germline V lookup: CDR1 SGHDT, CDR2 YYEEEE. The CDR3 spans 16 residues. The CDR3 nucleotides read TGTGCCAGCAGCCCCATTCCGGTCGCGGACAAGGGGGAGCTGTTTTTT. It encodes CASSPIPVADKGELFF.

J is TRBJ2-2 and V is TRBV2, with a possible D match to TRBD2 (6 bases). V shed 8 bases and J shed 1 base, with 14 bases lying between them. CDR1 is SNHLY, CDR2 FYNNEI, per germline. The CDR3 runs to 15 residues. The CDR3: CASSYASENTGELFF. In DNA, the CDR3 is TGTGCCAGCTCGTATGCTAGCGAGAACACCGGGGAGCTGTTTTTT.

The chain links TRBV7-2 to TRBJ1-3; no reliable D call. In germline, CDR1 is SGHTA, CDR2 FQGNSA. The CDR3 runs to 19 residues. With 0 bases removed from V and 1 base from J, the gap between germline ends came to 19 bases. Here the CDR3 DNA reads TGTGCCAGCAGCTTAGCGTCGGCCGGATACAGATGGTCTGGAAACACCATATATTTT. It encodes CASSLASAGYRWSGNTIYF.

This chain links TRBV2 with TRBJ1-2, with D tentatively TRBD1 (5 bases). There are 14 residues in the CDR3. Looked up from germline, CDR1 is SNHLY and CDR2 is FYNNEI. The V and J ends lost 6 bases and 3 bases respectively, with 14 bases between them. DNA of the CDR3: TGTGCCAGCAGCCTGACCTCAGGGCACTATGGCTACACCTTC. Translated, it gives CASSLTSGHYGYTF.

The genes are TRBV5-1 and TRBJ1-2; 9 positions match TRBD1. CDR1 SGHRS and CDR2 YFSETQ come from the germline V gene. V lost 2 bases to trimming and J lost 7 bases; unmatched junction nucleotides: 9. The CDR3 covers 15 residues. CDR3 nucleotide sequence: TGCGCCAGCAGCTTATCCCGGGACAGGGCATCTGGCTACACCTTC. It encodes CASSLSRDRASGYTF.

The gene calls are TRBV6-1 and TRBJ1-1, with TRBD1 as a possible D gene (6 bases). This CDR3 is 13 amino acids long. The germline CDR1 and CDR2 sequences are MNHNS and SASEGT. The germline V and J ends were trimmed by 6 bases and 0 bases, with 8 bases remaining between them. CDR3 DNA sequence: TGTGCCAGCAGACCAGGGGTGAACACTGAAGCTTTCTTT. Translated, it gives CASRPGVNTEAFF.

In nucleotides, the CDR3 is TGTGCCAGCAGTTTAATGTCAGGCAGCTCCTACGAGCAGTACTTC. Amino acid sequence: CASSLMSGSSYEQYF. The chain employs TRBV28 and TRBJ2-7; D is undetermined. Germline CDR1 is MDHEN and CDR2 is SYDVKM. The CDR3 loop spans 15 amino acids. V was pared by 2 bases and J by 0 bases, with 11 bases between.

The chain carries TRBV28 and TRBJ1-5; D unresolved. The CDR3 runs to 14 residues. The germline V gene encodes CDR1 MDHEN and CDR2 SYDVKM. V was clipped by 2 bases and J by 4 bases, with 9 bases between them. The CDR3 protein is CASSLGRINQPQHF. The CDR3 DNA reads as TGTGCCAGCAGTTTAGGAAGGATTAATCAGCCCCAGCATTTT.